The clone carrying this T cell receptor (beta chain) has a count of ten or more. Its antigen is undetermined. The sample comes from a study of T-cell memory formation after mild COVID-19. Constant-segment primers and 5'RACE yielded cDNA libraries for TCR alpha and TCR beta, each carrying sample barcodes and UMIs. TCRdb analysed the 5' RACE reads with MiXCR anew, one entry per CDR3 protein. There are roughly 130,000 distinct CDR3 sequences in the sample; about a sixth occur only once, and around 14% lies in the top ten. Study results and limitations: Second-wave clones peaking on day 37 lacked confirmed SARS-CoV-2 specificity. The study found balanced CD4/CD8 in clones contracting day 15 to 85 and a CD4+ lean in later expanders.

Germline V lookup: CDR1 SGHRS, CDR2 YFSETQ. CDR3 size: 16 residues. The ends lost 2 bases at V and 3 bases at J; junction bases unmatched: 11. This TCR derives from an adult woman who had mild COVID-19 (a few samples of this study predate the infection). Cell type and time point are not known. The gene calls are TRBV5-1 and TRBJ2-7, with 7 positions matching TRBD2. Specimen: PBMCs or a T cell subset sorted from them (not recorded which). In DNA, the CDR3 is TGCGCCAGCAGCTTCCATGGGACTACCGTACTCTACGAGCAGTACTTC. It codes for CASSFHGTTVLYEQYF. The whole variable domain, filled in from reference TRBV5-1 and TRBJ2-7, reads KAGVTQTPRYLIKTRGQQVTLSCSPISGHRSVSWYQQTPGQGLQFLFEYFSETQRNKGNFPGRFSGRQFSNSRSEMNVSTLELGDSALYLCASSFHGTTVLYEQYFGPGTRLTVT.